The T cell receptor (beta chain) described here comes from a study of CD8+ T cells in alopecia areata (dated by TCRdb to between 2017 and 2018). The study in broad terms: Treated patients were enrolled in an open-label pilot trial of oral tofacitinib, 5 to 10 mg twice daily, for moderate-to-severe alopecia areata. TCRbeta CDR3 regions were amplified by immunoSEQ multiplex PCR using 35 Vbeta forward and 13 Jbeta reverse primers. Biopsies were taken from tofacitinib-treated patients at baseline and at 4 and 24 weeks of treatment, and a later scalp biopsy was taken in several of the tofacitinib-treated patients. Tofacitinib was administered for 6 to 18 months, and 6 months of follow-up off drug were then conducted to assess delayed response and recurrence. For the treated patients, the SALT score, which quantifies what percentage of scalp surface area is affected, served as the measure of disease severity. The study used high-throughput TCRbeta sequencing to examine T cell clonal expansion in alopecia areata, in both the C3H/HeJ mouse model and human patients. In humans, TCRbeta sequencing was performed on scalp tissue and on sorted CD4+ and CD8+ peripheral blood T cells from healthy controls and from patients with patchy or totalis/universalis alopecia areata. RNA came from the PAXgene miRNA kit for fixed scalp, the miRNeasy kit for PBMCs, and the RNeasy kit for mouse skin. Scalp clonality was compared across normal scalp (n=4), patchy alopecia areata scalp (n=8), and alopecia totalis/universalis scalp (n=8).

General study outcomes and caveats: Compared with mice, TCR sequences shared between patients were less clear, possibly partly because of HLA diversity across the patient population. Lesional scalp, especially in alopecia totalis/universalis, showed higher clonality and more expanded CD8+ clones than normal scalp, suggesting antigenic drive. Many expanded lesional clones were found to persist in scalp and blood during tofacitinib treatment, and relapse after treatment cessation may be partly explained by this persistence. Scalp clonality and the number of expanded CD8+ clones among the top 100 scalp clones were significantly decreased by tofacitinib. Because the treated cohort was small and had just a single nonresponder, larger studies are needed to establish links between baseline CD8+ expansion and response. Unlike mouse skin, which is dominated by gammadelta T cells, normal human skin has resident alphabeta T cells that are also sequenced, and this complicates analysis of the scalp TCR repertoire.

The germline V gene encodes CDR1 MGHRA and CDR2 YSYEKL. The CDR3 covers 17 residues, taking in both the cysteine and the phenylalanine. Of the read, only the CDR3 DNA is kept; its 51 bases are in frame from base 1. Here V drops 0 bases and J drops 1 base, and the junction holds 3 bases not matched to any gene. In the paper's terms, the time point label means: 4 weeks on oral tofacitinib. What the treatment or condition label conveys for this sample: oral pan-JAK inhibitor, 5-10 mg twice daily. Lesional scalp punch biopsies and peripheral blood were collected from alopecia areata patients. PBMCs were isolated by density centrifugation and stained for CD3, CD4 and CD8, after which CD4+ and CD8+ T cells were sorted on a FACSAria. Concerning this clone: Its specific antigen is unknown. There are no base qualities to consult, and no much larger clone falls within one base.

To prepare the library, the immunoSEQ multiplex PCR assay was applied. RNA was extracted from all samples and reverse transcribed into cDNA as template for TCR sequencing. First-strand cDNA was synthesized using SuperScript III with a 2:1 mix of oligo-dT and random hexamers. A synthetic immune receptor repertoire was used to assess amplification bias, and residual bias was removed computationally. The authors processed their data as follows. After raw reads were preprocessed to remove errors, the CDR3 was defined following IMGT conventions as running from the conserved cysteine to phenylalanine. Clonality was calculated as 1 minus Shannon entropy normalized by log2 of the number of productive unique TCRs. Whether each scalp clone was CD4 or CD8 was inferred by checking scalp TCRbeta sequences against the CD4 and CD8 repertoires from sorted blood. Held by TCRdb, this immuneACCESS table contains in-frame sequences only and omits some clones. Under half of the omission traces to an unresolved V gene where checked; the cause of the rest is unknown. V, J and clone size are taken as reported in that table, and D and trimming were inferred from the DNA itself. This sample has 190,000 or so clones in its table, and about 60% of those were observed once. The ten largest clonotypes hold about 3% of the sample.

The specimen comprised CD4+ T cells sorted from blood, sampled at week 4, from a patient treated with tofacitinib. The V and J segments used are TRBV4-1 and TRBJ2-5; 12 bases in the middle match TRBD2. This receptor was obtained from a human donor with alopecia areata. The nucleotide sequence reads TGCGCCAGCAGCCAAGAACCTAGCGGGGGGGTCCAAGAGACCCAGTACTTC. Translated, this gives CASSQEPSGGVQETQYF.